A selection of T cell receptor beta chains follows, all from one sample in a study of CD4 T cells in relation to SARS-CoV-2 and coronaviruses. Some clones are missing from TCRdb's copy, which holds only in-frame ones; the method was immunoSEQ multiplex PCR. The data hold tens of thousands of clones, with roughly 80% observed a single time. These receptors lack a known antigen. The material sequenced was naive CD4+ T cells from PBMCs, cultured in vitro. All receptors come from an adult with COVID-19. CDR3s include the opening cysteine and the closing phenylalanine or tryptophan. The order of the fields is J gene, D gene, clone size, V gene, CDR3 DNA, CDR3 protein. D genes are given only for firm matches. Rows give clone size only sometimes, using once, few, many, or a class for an expanded clone.

TRBJ2-2,TRBD2,few,TRBV7-2,TGTGCCAGCAGCAGACTAGCGGGAGGTTTCACCGGGGAGCTGTTTTTT,CASSRLAGGFTGELFF
TRBJ1-1,TRBD1,.,TRBV5-6,TGTGCCAGCAGCTTGACGATACAGGGGGCGGAAGCTTTCTTT,CASSLTIQGAEAFF
TRBJ1-3,.,.,TRBV5-1,TGCGCCAGCAGCACCGGGCCTCAAAGCTCTGGAAACACCATATATTTT,CASSTGPQSSGNTIYF
TRBJ2-1,TRBD2,.,TRBV10-3,TGTGCCATCACCACCGGACTAGCCAAGGGTTACGAGCAGTTCTTC,CAITTGLAKGYEQFF
TRBJ2-5,.,.,TRBV30,TGTGCCTGGAGTGTAAGTCTACAAGAGACCCAGTACTTC,CAWSVSLQETQYF
TRBJ1-2,.,.,TRBV5-1,TGCGCCAGCACCGGGACGGACATTCGTAGCTACACCTTC,CASTGTDIRSYTF
TRBJ2-7,.,.,TRBV4-1,TGCGCCAGCAGCCAAGACCCCGATGTGGACGAGCAGTACTTC,CASSQDPDVDEQYF
TRBJ2-3,.,.,TRBV19,TGTGCCTCCGCGGGACCAGATACGCAGTATTTT,CASAGPDTQYF
TRBJ2-3,TRBD2,.,TRBV3-1/TRBV3-2,TGTGCCAGCAGCCAAGATCCTAGCGGGAGTTCAGATACGCAGTATTTT,CASSQDPSGSSDTQYF
TRBJ2-7,.,.,TRBV20-1,TGCAGTGCAAGACTAGTCCACGAGCAGTACTTC,CSARLVHEQYF
TRBJ2-7,TRBD2,.,TRBV7-2,TGTGCCAGCAGCCCGGGACTAGCTTTCGAGCAGTACTTC,CASSPGLAFEQYF
TRBJ2-3,.,.,TRBV2,TGTGCCAGCAAAGATATAGCGGGACAGGTCCCAGATACGCAGTATTTT,CASKDIAGQVPDTQYF
TRBJ2-6,.,.,TRBV19,TGTGCCAGTAGTACGGGACTGGGGAACTCTGGGGCCAACGTCCTGACTTTC,CASSTGLGNSGANVLTF
TRBJ2-1,TRBD1,.,TRBV6-4,TGTGCCAGCAGTGATGGGACAGGGGGCAATGAGCAGTTCTTC,CASSDGTGGNEQFF
TRBJ2-2,TRBD1,.,TRBV5-1,TGCGCCAGCAGCCTACAGGGGGCGAGCGGGGAGCTGTTTTTT,CASSLQGASGELFF
TRBJ2-1,TRBD2,.,TRBV24-1,TGTGCCACCAGTGATCCCGGGAGGGCGGACCTCGGGGAGCAGTTCTTC,CATSDPGRADLGEQFF
TRBJ2-3,.,.,TRBV18,TGTGCCAGCTCACCACCGTCACAGGCGGCCAACACGCAGTATTTT,CASSPPSQAANTQYF
TRBJ2-7,.,.,TRBV28,TGTGCCAGCAGTTTTGGTGGTGGGGCCCACGAATCCTACGAGCAGTACTTC,CASSFGGGAHESYEQYF
TRBJ1-2,.,.,TRBV5-1,TGCGCCAGCAGCTTAGAAACAGCGAACTATGGCTACACCTTC,CASSLETANYGYTF
TRBJ2-2,.,few,TRBV5-1,TGCGCCAGCAGCCCGGTCGGGGATTCCGGGGAGCTGTTTTTT,CASSPVGDSGELFF
TRBJ1-5,.,.,TRBV27,TGTGCCAGCCGACTAGCTGGGAACGGAAATCAGCCCCAGCATTTT,CASRLAGNGNQPQHF
TRBJ1-1,TRBD1,.,TRBV9,TGTGCCAGCAACAGAGGGGGCAAGGGGGACACTGAAGCTTTCTTT,CASNRGGKGDTEAFF
TRBJ2-5,.,.,TRBV10-3,TGTGCCATCAGCACGGGGGCGACAGCACAAGAGACCCAGTACTTC,CAISTGATAQETQYF